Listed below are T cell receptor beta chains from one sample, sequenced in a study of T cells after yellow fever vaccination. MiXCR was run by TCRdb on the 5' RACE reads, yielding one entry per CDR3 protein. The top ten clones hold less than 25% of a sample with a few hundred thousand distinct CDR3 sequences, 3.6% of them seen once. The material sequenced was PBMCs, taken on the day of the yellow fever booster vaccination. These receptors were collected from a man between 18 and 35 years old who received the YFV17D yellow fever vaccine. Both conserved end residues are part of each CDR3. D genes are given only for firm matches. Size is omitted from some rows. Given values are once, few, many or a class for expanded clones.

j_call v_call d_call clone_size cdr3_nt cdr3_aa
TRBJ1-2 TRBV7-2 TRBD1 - TGTGCCAGCAGCTTAGACAGGGGGCCCTATGGCTACACCTTC CASSLDRGPYGYTF
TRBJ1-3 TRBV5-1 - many TGCGCCAGCAGCCCACTGGGGGTGTCTGGAAACACCATATATTTT CASSPLGVSGNTIYF
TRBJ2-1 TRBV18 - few TGTGCCAGCTCACCATTTACGGTGTCCGTAGAGAATGAGCAGTTCTTC CASSPFTVSVENEQFF
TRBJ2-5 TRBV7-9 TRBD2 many TGTGCCAGCAGCCCGACAAGCGGGGGGATATCAGAGACCCAGTACTTC CASSPTSGGISETQYF
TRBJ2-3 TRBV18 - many TGTGCCAGCAGCTCCACAGATACGCAGTATTTT CASSSTDTQYF
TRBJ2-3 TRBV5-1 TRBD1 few TGCGCCAGCAGTCCACCGGGACAGAGCACAGATACGCAGTATTTT CASSPPGQSTDTQYF
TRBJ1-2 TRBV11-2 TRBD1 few TGTGCCAGCAGCTTAGTAACGCACAGGGGAAATAACTATGGCTACACCTTC CASSLVTHRGNNYGYTF
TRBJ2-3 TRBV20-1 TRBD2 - TGCAGTGCTAGAGGGGGGGAGGGTACGCAGTATTTT CSARGGEGTQYF
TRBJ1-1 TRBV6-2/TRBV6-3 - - TGTGCCAGCAGTTATGGAGGGCCTATGAACACTGAAGCTTTCTTT CASSYGGPMNTEAFF
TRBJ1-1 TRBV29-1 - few TGCAGCGCCGACGAGGGTGGCCCTGAAGCTTTCTTT CSADEGGPEAFF
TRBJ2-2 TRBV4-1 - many TGCGCCAGCAGCCAGGGTTTCCCGGGCACCGGGGAGCTGTTTTTT CASSQGFPGTGELFF
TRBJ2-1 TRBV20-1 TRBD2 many TGCAGTGCTCGAGGTTACCGACTAGCGGGGGACGCTGAGCAGTTCTTC CSARGYRLAGDAEQFF
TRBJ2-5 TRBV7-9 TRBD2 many TGTGCCAGCAGCCCCCTCGGACTAGCGGTCCTCCAAGAGACCCAGTACTTC CASSPLGLAVLQETQYF
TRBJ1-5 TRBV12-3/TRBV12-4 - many TGTGCCAGCAGTTTCTCGGGTGGGAGCAATCAGCCCCAGCATTTT CASSFSGGSNQPQHF
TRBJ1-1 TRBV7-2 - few TGTGCCAGCAGCTCCATCTTAGCTCCTGAAGCTTTCTTT CASSSILAPEAFF
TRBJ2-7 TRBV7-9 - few TGTGCCAGCAGCTTAAGGGACGGGCCCTCCTACGAGCAGTACTTC CASSLRDGPSYEQYF
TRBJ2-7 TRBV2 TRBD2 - TGTGCCTGCAGTGAATCTGGGCGGGGGGTTGGCTACGAGCAGTACTTC CACSESGRGVGYEQYF
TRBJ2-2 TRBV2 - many TGTGCCAGCAGGCCCACGGTGGGCGCCGGGGAGCTGTTTTTT CASRPTVGAGELFF
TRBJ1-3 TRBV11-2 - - TGTGCCAGCAGCTCGATTCGGGGACTAGGAAACACCATATATTTT CASSSIRGLGNTIYF